These T cell receptor beta chains were read from a single sample in a study of blood T cell repertoires in COVID-19. Repertoires were generated with immunoSEQ multiplex PCR, while TCRdb's copy carries only in-frame clones and drops some. Of approximately 260,000 clones in the sample, about 90% were seen once. Sequencing input: peripheral blood. The receptors stem from a woman aged 60-70 years with COVID-19, enrolled during active disease. The CDR3 runs from the conserved cysteine through the conserved F or W. D genes are given only for firm matches. Some rows mark clone size as missing; the rest say once, few, many or name a class of expanded clone.

clone_size j_call d_call v_call cdr3_nt cdr3_aa
NA TRBJ2-3 TRBD1 TRBV6-6 TGTGCCAGCAGTCAACGGACAGGGGGGACAGATACGCAGTATTTT CASSQRTGGTDTQYF
NA TRBJ2-6 TRBD1 TRBV18 TGTGCCAGCTCACCACTTTCGGGGCAGGGGGTGTCTGGGGCCAACGTCCTGACTTTC CASSPLSGQGVSGANVLTF
NA TRBJ2-7 TRBD2 TRBV5-1 TGCGCCAGCAGCTCCCTCCGGGAGCGGGGCTCCTACGAGCAGTACTTC CASSSLRERGSYEQYF
NA TRBJ2-1 TRBD2 TRBV10-3 TGTGCCATCAGTGAGCTAGCGGGGGGGGCCTACAATGAGCAGTTCTTC CAISELAGGAYNEQFF
few TRBJ1-6 TRBD1 TRBV7-9 TGTGCCAGCAGCTTACTTGGACAGGAAGGTTCACCCCTCCACTTT CASSLLGQEGSPLHF
NA TRBJ1-5 NA TRBV21-1 TGTGCCAGCAGCAAAGGGAGGGACAGCAATAGCAATCAGCCCCAGCATTTT CASSKGRDSNSNQPQHF
NA TRBJ2-7 NA TRBV9 TGTGCCAGCAGCCCCCTAGCGGACAGTTTTTACGAGCAGTACTTC CASSPLADSFYEQYF
NA TRBJ1-2 NA TRBV12-3/TRBV12-4 TGTGCCAGCACCAAACACAGAAACTATGGCTACACCTTC CASTKHRNYGYTF
NA TRBJ1-1 TRBD1 TRBV2 TGTGCCAGCAGACTATCGCAGGGGGCTGGGACTGAAGCTTTCTTT CASRLSQGAGTEAFF
NA TRBJ2-7 NA TRBV5-1 TGCGCCAGAAACCGGGACAAGAAATACGAGCAGTACTTC CARNRDKKYEQYF
NA TRBJ2-4 TRBD1 TRBV5-6 TGTGCCAGCAGCTTGGAACGACAGGGGAACATTCAGTACTTC CASSLERQGNIQYF
NA TRBJ1-5 NA TRBV5-5 TGTGCCAGCAGCTTACAGGGCGGTAGCAATCAGCCCCAGCATTTT CASSLQGGSNQPQHF
once TRBJ2-6 NA TRBV30 TGTGCCTGGACGACAGGCCCTGGGGCCAACGTCCTGACTTTC CAWTTGPGANVLTF
NA TRBJ1-2 TRBD1 TRBV18 TGTGCCAGCTCACCTTCCGCCCACGGACAGGGAGGTGGCTACACCTTC CASSPSAHGQGGGYTF
once TRBJ1-2 TRBD1 TRBV19 TGTGCCAGCCAAGGGACCCGGACAGGCTATGGCTACACCTTC CASQGTRTGYGYTF
NA TRBJ1-2 NA TRBV9 TGTGCCAGCAGCGTAGTGGAGAACTATGGCTACACCTTC CASSVVENYGYTF
NA TRBJ2-5 NA TRBV6-2/TRBV6-3 TGTGCCAGCAGTTACTCGGAGCGGCAGCAAGAGACCCAGTACTTC CASSYSERQQETQYF
NA TRBJ1-5 NA TRBV4-3 TGCGCCAGCAGCCAAGGGGTCCGGGGAGGTCAGCCCCAGCATTTT CASSQGVRGGQPQHF
few TRBJ2-2 TRBD1 TRBV19 TGTGCCAGCCGGGACAGGGGGCTTAACACCGGGGAGCTGTTTTTT CASRDRGLNTGELFF
NA TRBJ2-1 NA TRBV28 TGTGCCAGCAGTTTGTTAAAGGGGCCCTCGGGCAATGAGCAGTTCTTC CASSLLKGPSGNEQFF
once TRBJ1-6 TRBD1 TRBV7-2 TGTGCCAGCAGCTTGGCAGACAGGGCTTCACCCCTCCACTTT CASSLADRASPLHF
NA TRBJ1-4 TRBD1 TRBV28 TGTGCCAGCAGTTCCCCGACAGGGTCTGCTGAAAAACTGTTTTTT CASSSPTGSAEKLFF
NA TRBJ1-4 NA TRBV4-2 TGTGCCAGCAGCCAAGATCCCGGCGGTGAGGGAAAACTGTTTTTT CASSQDPGGEGKLFF
NA TRBJ1-1 TRBD1 TRBV19 TGTGCCACACGGACAGGGGAGGGTAACACTGAAGCTTTCTTT CATRTGEGNTEAFF
NA TRBJ1-1 NA TRBV7-2 TGTGCCAGCAGCTTAGCGACAGCAAACACTGAAGCTTTCTTT CASSLATANTEAFF
NA TRBJ1-5 NA TRBV7-2 TGTGCCAGCAGTCTAACTAATCAGCCCCAGCATTTT CASSLTNQPQHF
NA TRBJ2-1 NA TRBV5-1 TGCGCCAGCAGCCGCGGAGACTTGAACGGTGAGCAGTTCTTC CASSRGDLNGEQFF
NA TRBJ2-1 TRBD1 TRBV7-3 TGTGCCAGCAGCTTAAACAGGGGGAATGAGCAGTTCTTC CASSLNRGNEQFF
NA TRBJ2-7 TRBD1 TRBV19 TGTGCCAGTAGTGGTACCGGGACAGGGACCTTACGATTGAACTTC CASSGTGTGTLRLNF
NA TRBJ1-5 TRBD1 TRBV2 TGTGCCAGCAGTGAAGCCCGACAGGGGAATCAGCCCCAGCATTTT CASSEARQGNQPQHF
once TRBJ2-2 NA TRBV6-2/TRBV6-3 TGTGCCAGCAGTTACTCGCCAGAGAACACCGGGGAGCTGTTTTTT CASSYSPENTGELFF
NA TRBJ2-3 TRBD2 TRBV6-2/TRBV6-3 TGTGCCAGCAGTTATCGGACTAGCGGGGGCACAGATACGCAGTATTTT CASSYRTSGGTDTQYF
NA TRBJ2-3 NA TRBV10-3 TGTGCCATCAGTGGGCCAGATACGCAGTATTTT CAISGPDTQYF
NA TRBJ1-2 TRBD1 TRBV2 TGTGCCAGCACCTGGGACAGCCAGATCTATGGCTACACCTTC CASTWDSQIYGYTF
NA TRBJ2-2 NA TRBV5-1 TGCGCCAGCAGCCCTCCAGGACACAAGAACACCGGGGAGCTGTTTTTT CASSPPGHKNTGELFF
few TRBJ1-2 NA TRBV7-3 TGTGCCAGCAGCTTAAGTGGAGGACTTTTTAACCTGGGGGGCTACACCTTC CASSLSGGLFNLGGYTF
NA TRBJ1-5 NA TRBV18 TGTGCCAGCTCACCCAGGCAGGGGACCGGTAGCAATCAGCCCCAGCATTTT CASSPRQGTGSNQPQHF
NA TRBJ1-2 NA TRBV7-2 TGTGCCAGCAGCTTAGTCTCTAGGAACTATGGCTACACCTTC CASSLVSRNYGYTF
NA TRBJ2-3 TRBD1 TRBV19 TGTGCCAGTATTGACCCCCGACAGGGGACGAATACGCAGTATTTT CASIDPRQGTNTQYF
NA TRBJ2-5 TRBD2 TRBV2 TGTGCCAGCAGCCAAGGACTAGCGGGGGCTCAAGAGACCCAGTACTTC CASSQGLAGAQETQYF
NA TRBJ2-2 TRBD2 TRBV7-2 TGTGCCAGCAGCTTCCCGGCTAGCGGGGGGAACACCGGGGAGCTGTTTTTT CASSFPASGGNTGELFF
few TRBJ1-6 NA TRBV30 TGTGCCTGGAGTGTAACCCTGCTGGAGTCACCCCTCCACTTT CAWSVTLLESPLHF
NA TRBJ1-5 NA TRBV7-2 TGTGCCAGCAGCTCCCATAGCAATCAGCCCCAGCATTTT CASSSHSNQPQHF
NA TRBJ1-6 NA TRBV27 TGTGCCAGCAGTCCTCCGATGAGCTCCTATAATTCACCCCTCCACTTT CASSPPMSSYNSPLHF
NA TRBJ2-4 NA TRBV7-8 TGTGCCAGCAGCTTAGTACGATCGGGGAACATTCAGTACTTC CASSLVRSGNIQYF